The 26 T cell receptor beta chains in this list originate from one sample, sequenced in a study of CD8 T cells in ankylosing spondylitis (dated by TCRdb to about 2017). To prepare the library, 5' RACE was applied. Instrument used: Illumina HiSeq 2500. TCRdb trimmed public reads at Q25 via fastp, called clones via MiXCR and kept in-frame beta chains. Identical CDR3 protein sequences are pooled into one entry, listed with their most common genes and DNA. Present in this sample are 350,000 to 450,000 distinct CDR3 sequences, about 20% of which were seen just once. The ten biggest clones cover roughly 14% of the sample. The source material was blood, either unsorted or a sorted T cell fraction (not recorded which). The receptors were gathered from a male donor with ankylosing spondylitis or in good health (not recorded which).

This clonotype was counted only a few times. The chain is built from TRBV12-3 or TRBV12-4 and TRBJ1-5; TRBD1 matches 9 bases. V lost 3 bases and J lost 1; bases outside the gene matches: 1. The CDR3 extends over 15 amino acids. CDR3 bases: TGTGCCAGCAGTTTCGACAGGGGGAGCAATCAGCCCCAGCATTTT. It specifies CASSFDRGSNQPQHF.

Written as DNA, the CDR3 is TGTGCCAGCAGCTTGGTGCGGCGGGGGGGCCGCACAGATACGCAGTATTTT. As protein: CASSLVRRGGRTDTQYF. The chain couples TRBV5-6 to TRBJ2-3, with TRBD2 matching over 9 bases. From germline, CDR1 is SGHDT and CDR2 YYEEEE. CDR3 size: 17 residues. The V and J ends lost 0 bases and 1 base, in that order; junction bases with no gene match: 6.

The chain joins TRBV19 to TRBJ2-1; 14 bases fit TRBD2. The junction had 7 bases not matched to a gene; V was cut back by 5 bases and J by 4 bases. Per germline, CDR1 LNHDA and CDR2 SQIVND (reference sequence). This CDR3 is 17 amino acids long. CDR3 loop: CASSHGTSGGAYNEQFF. Written as DNA, the CDR3 is TGTGCCAGTAGTCACGGGACTAGCGGGGGAGCGTACAATGAGCAGTTCTTC.

The CDR3 DNA sequence: TGTGCCAGCAGCTTACCTTCCAACACAGATACGCAGTATTTT. This codes for CASSLPSNTDTQYF. V gene TRBV7-9 combines with J gene TRBJ2-3; D is uncertain. This CDR3 region has 14 residues. The V and J ends lost 2 bases and 2 bases respectively, with 8 bases between them. CDR1 is SEHNR and CDR2 is FQNEAQ in the germline V gene (reference sequence).

V is TRBV19 and J is TRBJ2-1; D perhaps matches TRBD1 (5 bases). Trimming pared 3 bases from V and 5 bases from J, leaving 11 bases between. Per the germline V gene, CDR1 is LNHDA and CDR2 is SQIVND (reference sequence). The CDR3 length is 14 residues. This CDR3 is CASSIADRNNEQFF. As DNA, the CDR3 is TGTGCCAGTAGTATCGCCGACAGAAACAATGAGCAGTTCTTC.

The table lists this clonotype with a few counts. This rearrangement joins TRBV20-1 to TRBJ1-6; D ambiguous. The CDR3 spans 12 residues. With 7 bases removed from V and 6 bases from J, the gap between germline ends came to 10 bases. From germline, CDR1 is DFQATT and CDR2 SNEGSKA (reference sequence). CDR3 bases: TGCAGTGGAGGGCAGTTTAATTCACCCCTCCACTTT. This translates into CSGGQFNSPLHF.

The chain uses TRBV28 and TRBJ2-1; TRBD2 is a possible D gene (7 bases). This CDR3 comprises 14 residues. Germline CDR1 and CDR2: MDHEN and SYDVKM. Trimming cost V 8 bases and J 7 bases, with 18 bases left between them. The DNA for the CDR3 is TGTGCCAGCCACCCGAGGGGGGGGATGAATGAGCAGTTCTTC. Protein product: CASHPRGGMNEQFF. Looking up the rest from reference TRBV28 and TRBJ2-1 gives the full variable domain: DVKVTQSSRYLVKRTGEKVFLECVQDMDHENMFWYRQDPGLGLRLIYFSYDVKMKEKGDIPEGYSVSREKKERFSLILESASTNQTSMYLCASHPRGGMNEQFFGPGTRLTVL.

This clonotype occurred a few times. This chain uses TRBV7-9 with TRBJ2-7; tentative D call: TRBD1 (6 bases). This CDR3 comprises 12 residues. V was trimmed by 2 bases and J by 6 bases, leaving 8 bases between them. Germline CDR1 SEHNR, CDR2 FQNEAQ (reference sequence). DNA of the CDR3: TGTGCCAGCAGCTTACAAGGGGGCGAGCAGTACTTC. The encoded protein is CASSLQGGEQYF.

This clonotype was detected once. CDR3 coding DNA: TGCGCCAGCAGTATAGCACAGGGACCAGATACGCAGTATTTT. This codes for CASSIAQGPDTQYF. The chain links TRBV5-1 to TRBJ2-3, with a tentative D call TRBD1 (6 bases). V was pared by 5 bases and J by 4 bases, with 14 bases between. Looked up from germline, CDR1 is SGHRS and CDR2 is YFSETQ. The CDR3 is 14 residues long.

This clonotype turned up a few times. The chain couples TRBV7-9 to TRBJ2-7; TRBD2 aligns across 13 bases. Germline CDR1 is SEHNR and CDR2 is FQNEAQ (reference sequence). This CDR3 region has 15 residues. Trimming cost V 5 bases and J 5 bases; bases outside gene matches: 6. CDR3 protein: CASSPTSGGADEQYF. In DNA, the CDR3 is TGTGCCAGCAGCCCTACTAGCGGGGGGGCCGACGAGCAGTACTTC.

This clonotype was counted ten times or more. V gene TRBV20-1 combines with J gene TRBJ2-7; no firm D call. V shed 6 bases and J shed 7 bases, with 10 bases lying between them. Per germline, CDR1 DFQATT and CDR2 SNEGSKA (reference sequence). The CDR3 contains 10 residues. This CDR3 is CSACGREQYF. The CDR3 DNA reads TGCAGTGCCTGCGGACGGGAGCAGTACTTC.

This clonotype showed up just a few times. This chain uses TRBV20-1 with TRBJ2-7; D is unclear. V dropped 3 bases and J dropped 2 bases, with 11 bases sitting between them. Germline loops: CDR1 DFQATT, CDR2 SNEGSKA (reference sequence). The CDR3 extends over 13 amino acids. In DNA form, the CDR3 reads TGCAGTGCTAGGGGTGGGGTAGCCTACGAGCAGTACTTC. It is translated as CSARGGVAYEQYF.

The chain couples TRBV30 to TRBJ1-1; perhaps TRBD1 as D (5 bases). Trimming took 0 bases from V and 7 from J, leaving 6 bases between them. The CDR3 length is 11 residues. Germline V lookup: CDR1 GTSNPN, CDR2 SVGIG (reference sequence). CDR3 in DNA: TGTGCCTGGAGTGTAGGGGTTGAAGCTTTCTTT. This encodes CAWSVGVEAFF.

The V and J genes are TRBV3-1 and TRBJ2-2, with D possibly TRBD2 on 5 matching bases. Per germline, CDR1 LGHDT and CDR2 YNNKEL (reference sequence). The V and J ends lost 4 bases and 6 bases respectively, with 12 bases between them. The CDR3 is made up of 14 amino acids. The CDR3 reads CASSPREGAGELFF. The CDR3 coding sequence is TGTGCCAGCAGCCCTAGAGAGGGAGCCGGGGAGCTGTTTTTT.

V gene TRBV28 combines with J gene TRBJ2-3; tentative D call: TRBD1 (5 bases). The CDR3 totals 12 residues. V gave up 8 bases and J gave up 4 bases, with 10 bases separating them. Germline V gene lookup returns CDR1 MDHEN and CDR2 SYDVKM. CDR3 loop: CASRPGSDTQYF. The DNA for the CDR3 is TGTGCCAGCCGTCCAGGGTCAGATACGCAGTATTTT.

V gene TRBV12-3 or TRBV12-4 combines with J gene TRBJ2-1; D unresolved. V was cut by 5 bases and J by 6 bases, with 8 bases left in between. The length of the CDR3 is 12 residues. The CDR3: CASSPRPNEQFF. DNA for the CDR3: TGTGCCAGCAGTCCCCGGCCCAATGAGCAGTTCTTC.

There are a few counts of this clonotype. The chain links TRBV12-3 or TRBV12-4 to TRBJ2-5; 7 nucleotides match TRBD1. Unmatched junction bases numbered 9, after V lost 6 bases and J lost 5 bases. The CDR3 extends over 14 amino acids. CDR3 coding DNA: TGTGCCAGCAGCCAACAGGGGCAACTTGAGACCCAGTACTTC. Translated: CASSQQGQLETQYF.

This clonotype has only a few counts. The chain has TRBV20-1 and TRBJ2-1; TRBD2 might be the D (6 bases). V was shortened by 0 bases and J by 5 bases, with 14 bases between the two germline ends. Germline V lookup: CDR1 DFQATT, CDR2 SNEGSKA (reference sequence). This CDR3 contains 15 residues. The CDR3 nucleotides read TGCAGTGCTAGAGATTTAGGGACTTACAACAATGAGCAGTTCTTC. This sequence encodes CSARDLGTYNNEQFF.

This clonotype was seen a handful of times. The chain employs TRBV6-1 and TRBJ2-1; D is possibly TRBD1 (6 bases). Trimming pared 8 bases from V and 10 bases from J, leaving 27 bases between. CDR3 length: 16 residues. Germline V CDR1 and CDR2: MNHNS, SASEGT. The CDR3: CASLTTQGERWWEQFF. The CDR3 coding sequence is TGTGCCAGCCTTACAACACAGGGTGAGCGGTGGTGGGAGCAGTTCTTC.

In this sample, this clonotype turned up a few times. This chain joins TRBV7-9 and TRBJ2-2; D is undetermined. The germline V gene has CDR1 SEHNR and CDR2 FQNEAQ (reference sequence). The V and J ends lost 11 bases and 2 bases respectively, with 9 bases between them. The CDR3 has 12 residues. In nucleotides, the CDR3 is TGTGCCCTCCGGGTTAACACCGGGGAGCTGTTTTTT. Translated: CALRVNTGELFF.

This clonotype was picked up many times. The chain is built from TRBV6-4 and TRBJ1-5; 7 nucleotides align to TRBD1. V shed 3 bases, J shed 7 bases, and the junction held 6 bases outside the gene matches. CDR3 length equals 14 residues. Germline values: CDR1 MRHNA, CDR2 SNTAGT. This chain's CDR3 is CASSEWTGSQPQHF. CDR3 nucleotide sequence: TGTGCCAGCAGTGAGTGGACAGGATCGCAGCCCCAGCATTTT.

This rearrangement joins TRBV3-1 to TRBJ2-2, with 14 nucleotides matching TRBD2. There are 18 residues in the CDR3. The V gene's germline CDR1 is LGHDT and CDR2 YNNKEL (reference sequence). The ends lost 4 bases at V and 0 bases at J; junction bases unmatched: 4. The CDR3 sequence is CASSPGTSGGPNTGELFF. The CDR3 nucleotides read TGTGCCAGCAGCCCCGGGACTAGCGGGGGCCCGAACACCGGGGAGCTGTTTTTT.

This clonotype has a single count. The V call is TRBV2, the J call TRBJ2-7; tentatively, D is TRBD2 (6 bases). Germline lookup yields CDR1 SNHLY and CDR2 FYNNEI. The CDR3 loop spans 14 amino acids. V lost 8 bases to trimming and J lost 2 bases, with 16 bases between them. The CDR3 coding sequence is TGTGCCAGCGGAATAGCGGCGGGTGCCTACGAGCAGTACTTC. Translation gives CASGIAAGAYEQYF. The full variable domain, in which reference TRBV2 and TRBJ2-7 provide the parts outside the CDR3, is EPEVTQTPSHQVTQMGQEVILRCVPISNHLYFYWYRQILGQKVEFLVSFYNNEISEKSEIFDDQFSVERPDGSNFTLKIRSTKLEDSAMYFCASGIAAGAYEQYFGPGTRLTVT.

This clonotype was seen a handful of times. This sequence joins TRBV27 and TRBJ2-7; D unclear. Trimming took off 10 bases at V and 3 bases at J, with 13 bases between the two ends. The CDR3 spans 12 residues. Germline V gives CDR1 MNHEY, CDR2 SMNVEV (reference sequence). The CDR3: CATESTGYEQYF. The CDR3 nucleotides are TGTGCCACCGAATCAACGGGCTACGAGCAGTACTTC.

This chain connects TRBV9 to TRBJ2-5; D is unclear. The CDR3 is 14 amino acids. Looked up from germline, CDR1 is SGDLS and CDR2 is YYNGEE. Trimming took 3 bases from V and 4 from J, leaving 13 bases between them. As DNA, the CDR3 is TGTGCCAGCAGCGCTCGACCACCCATAGAGACCCAGTACTTC. Its protein is CASSARPPIETQYF.

V and J are TRBV29-1 and TRBJ1-2; D might be TRBD1 (5 bases). The CDR3 length is 13 residues. The germline V gene has CDR1 SQVTM and CDR2 ANQGSEA. V dropped 5 bases and J dropped 3 bases, with 13 bases sitting between them. The CDR3 is CSVWAGSHYGYTF. The CDR3 DNA is TGCAGCGTTTGGGCAGGGAGTCACTATGGCTACACCTTC.